This paragraph covers one T cell receptor beta chain sequence. Its antigen is as yet unknown. These data originate in a study of cytomegalovirus exposure and HLA in healthy donors. Germline-derived CDR1 and CDR2 are SGHRS and YFSETQ. This CDR3 region has 14 residues. Trimming cost V 2 bases and J 1 base, with 9 bases left between them. Study observations and caveats: It was in a later analysis that TCR association rates were seen to vary by HLA locus, highest for DRB1 and lowest for HLA-C.

Primers: 60 Vbeta forward and 13 Jbeta reverse. The table came from immunoSEQ multiplex PCR; TCRdb's copy has only in-frame clones and leaves some out. There are 150,000 to 200,000 clones in the sample; approximately 84% occur only once, and around 0.25% lies in the top ten. The receptor was isolated from a girl in the first two years of life in good health and CMV-seronegative. What was sequenced was PBMCs. V and J are TRBV5-1 and TRBJ2-5; weak D call: TRBD1 (6 bases). The CDR3 nucleotides are TGCGCCAGCAGCTTCACAGGGTTCCAAGAGACCCAGTACTTC. Its protein product is CASSFTGFQETQYF.